What follows are 20 T cell receptor beta chains derived from one specimen sequenced in a study of patients and donors after allogeneic stem cell transplantation. TCRdb reanalysed the RT-PCR reads using MiXCR and keeps one entry per CDR3 protein. Of hundreds of thousands of distinct CDR3 sequences in the sample, approximately 16% were seen once. Sequences were obtained from blood, either unsorted or a sorted T cell fraction (not recorded which). These receptors were collected from a human donor who was either an allogeneic HSCT recipient or a stem cell or donor lymphocyte infusion donor (not recorded which). It is not recorded whose cells these are; they may come from a transplant donor.

CDR3 bases: TGCGCCAGCAGCCAACAGGGTTCTGGGGCCAACGTCCTGACTTTC. Residues: CASSQQGSGANVLTF. This chain connects TRBV5-1 to TRBJ2-6, with D possibly TRBD1 on 6 matching bases. Trimming removed 4 bases at V and 1 base at J, with 9 bases between. The CDR3 consists of 15 residues. From germline, CDR1 is SGHRS and CDR2 YFSETQ.

This chain joins TRBV4-1 and TRBJ2-2; D possibly matches TRBD1 or TRBD2 (6 bases each). V shed 1 base and J shed 9 bases, with 9 bases lying between them. The germline V gene has CDR1 MGHRA and CDR2 YSYEKL. The CDR3 covers 13 residues. In DNA, the CDR3 is TGCGCCAGCAGCCAAGTAGGGGGGAGGGAGCTGTTTTTT. It yields the protein CASSQVGGRELFF.

The chain uses TRBV6-6 and TRBJ2-3; a weak D match, TRBD2 (6 bases). The CDR3 has 12 amino acids. CDR1 and CDR2 from the germline V gene are MNHNY and SVGAGI (reference sequence). Deletions cut 9 bases from V and 4 bases from J, with 11 bases between. CDR3 sequence: CASGRSPDTQYF. The CDR3, as DNA: TGTGCCAGTGGGAGGTCGCCAGATACGCAGTATTTT.

V and J are TRBV20-1 and TRBJ1-1; TRBD1 is a possible D gene (5 bases). Trimming pared 0 bases from V and 2 bases from J, leaving 10 bases between. The CDR3 has 14 amino acids. Germline lookup yields CDR1 DFQATT and CDR2 SNEGSKA (reference sequence). The CDR3 loop reads CSARDYRLNTEAFF. CDR3 bases: TGCAGTGCTAGAGATTACAGGCTAAACACTGAAGCTTTCTTT.

This clonotype was detected a few times. The V call is TRBV24-1, the J call TRBJ2-2; maybe TRBD1 (6 bases). The CDR3 totals 15 residues. Germline CDR1 reads KGHDR; CDR2 reads SFDVKD. V was shortened by 1 base and J by 6 bases, with 11 bases between the two germline ends. The CDR3: CATSDLTGTSGELFF. The CDR3 region has the DNA TGTGCCACCAGTGATTTAACAGGGACATCCGGGGAGCTGTTTTTT.

The V and J genes are TRBV20-1 and TRBJ2-1; TRBD1 matches at 7 bases. The J segment lost 10 bases and the V segment lost 0 bases, leaving 15 bases of the junction unmatched. The CDR3 totals 16 residues. Germline V gives CDR1 DFQATT, CDR2 SNEGSKA (reference sequence). In DNA, the CDR3 is TGCAGTGCTAGAGATCCCGAAAGGGGGCGGACGGGCGAGCAGTTCTTC. Its translation: CSARDPERGRTGEQFF.

This clonotype appeared a few times. The chain uses TRBV28 and TRBJ2-3, with a possible D match to TRBD2 (7 bases). This CDR3 has 18 amino acids. Per germline, CDR1 MDHEN and CDR2 SYDVKM. Between the trimmed V and J ends, which lost 3 bases and 1 base, there was a span of 20 bases. The CDR3 DNA reads as TGTGCCAGCAGTTTTTCGAGGGGGGGATCACGTGGCACAGATACGCAGTATTTT. Its translation is CASSFSRGGSRGTDTQYF.

The genes are TRBV6-1 and TRBJ2-5, with D possibly TRBD2 on 7 matching bases. Germline V CDR1 and CDR2: MNHNS, SASEGT. The V gene lost 7 bases and the J gene lost 6 bases, with 18 bases spanning the gap. The CDR3 runs to 14 residues. CDR3: CASTPGEGVKTQYF. In nucleotides, the CDR3 is TGTGCCAGCACCCCGGGGGAGGGGGTAAAGACCCAGTACTTC.

Only a few counts were recorded for this clonotype. This chain joins TRBV20-1 and TRBJ2-3; no clear D gene. This CDR3 is 15 amino acids long. Germline lookup yields CDR1 DFQATT and CDR2 SNEGSKA (reference sequence). Trimming shortened V by 1 base and J by 1 base, and 12 bases separated the two germline ends. Written as DNA, the CDR3 is TGCAGTGCTAGAGGGAGTTACCAAGGCACAGATACGCAGTATTTT. Translated: CSARGSYQGTDTQYF.

To note about this clonotype: The junction shows a germline mismatch at one end, possibly a read error. The chain combines TRBV7-9 with TRBJ2-2, with D possibly matching TRBD2 (5 bases). The CDR3 is 15 residues long. In germline, CDR1 is SEHNR, CDR2 FQNEAQ (reference sequence). The CDR3 DNA sequence: TGTGCCAGCAGCTTATATCTGGAAAACACCGGGGAGATGTTTTTT. Encoded protein: CASSLYLENTGEMFF.

This clonotype has a handful of counts. V gene TRBV19 combines with J gene TRBJ2-1; D not resolved. The CDR3 is made up of 15 amino acids. The V gene's germline CDR1 is LNHDA and CDR2 SQIVND (reference sequence). The germline V and J ends were trimmed by 4 bases and 0 bases, with 10 bases remaining between them. CDR3 residues: CASSKTQLSYNEQFF. In DNA form, the CDR3 reads TGTGCCAGTAGTAAGACTCAACTCTCCTACAATGAGCAGTTCTTC.

This clonotype has more than one count but fewer than ten. CDR3 residues: CASSERGSTAFDEQFF. CDR3 nucleotide sequence: TGCGCCAGCAGTGAGAGGGGTTCGACAGCGTTCGATGAGCAGTTCTTC. This sequence joins TRBV10-2 and TRBJ2-1, with a weak D call TRBD1 (5 bases). CDR3 length equals 16 residues. From germline, CDR1 is WSHSY and CDR2 SAAADI. Deletions cut 2 bases from V and 8 bases from J, with 19 bases between.

A few counts support this clonotype. The chain recombines TRBV7-2 with TRBJ2-7, with D maybe TRBD1 (6 bases). The CDR3 runs 11 residues. The germline V gene has CDR1 SGHTA and CDR2 FQGNSA. Trimming took 6 bases from V and 6 from J, leaving 9 bases between them. The CDR3 here is CASRDRSEQYF. In DNA, the CDR3 is TGTGCCAGCAGAGACAGGAGCGAGCAGTACTTC.

The chain couples TRBV6-1 to TRBJ1-2, with D unclear. V shed 6 bases and J shed 3 bases, with 17 bases lying between them. CDR3 length equals 15 residues. The germline CDR1 and CDR2 sequences are MNHNS and SASEGT. CDR3 bases: TGTGCCAGCAGGAGCGGTAGGGTTCCCCACTATGGCTACACCTTC. Translated, it gives CASRSGRVPHYGYTF.

The rearrangement links TRBV6-2 or TRBV6-3 to TRBJ1-2; 9 bases are shared with TRBD1. The CDR3 is made up of 13 amino acids. The V and J ends lost 6 bases and 7 bases, in that order; junction bases with no gene match: 6. The V gene's germline CDR1 is MNHEY and CDR2 SVGEGT. The chain's CDR3 is CASRGQGVPGYTF. DNA for the CDR3: TGTGCCAGCAGGGGACAGGGTGTCCCTGGCTACACCTTC.

The chain is built from TRBV18 and TRBJ1-2; no firm D call. The CDR3 length is 13 residues. Germline CDR1 KGHSH, CDR2 LQKENI. The V end was cut by 4 bases, the J end by 8 bases, with 14 bases between. The CDR3 is CASSLRRDWGYTF. CDR3 coding DNA: TGTGCCAGCTCACTAAGACGGGATTGGGGCTACACCTTC.

The chain carries TRBV27 and TRBJ1-3; no definite D call. The ends were cut back, 5 bases at V and 4 bases at J, with 15 bases in the middle. Germline loops: CDR1 MNHEY, CDR2 SMNVEV (reference sequence). The CDR3 loop spans 15 amino acids. For the CDR3, the DNA is TGTGCCAGCAGTCCCTGGAGGGATTCGGGAAACACCATATATTTT. Amino acid sequence: CASSPWRDSGNTIYF.

This clonotype was seen a few times. CDR3 in DNA: TGTGCCAGCAGTTCCCGACAAGGGGCTTTGGAGCCCCAGCATTTT. Amino acids: CASSSRQGALEPQHF. The rearrangement uses TRBV6-5 and TRBJ1-5; D possibly corresponds to TRBD1 (5 bases). The germline CDR1 and CDR2 sequences are MNHEY and SVGAGI. The CDR3 is made up of 15 amino acids. Trimming removed 4 bases from V and 8 bases from J, with 18 bases in between.

This clonotype was observed a few times. The genes are TRBV4-1 and TRBJ2-7; TRBD1 might be the D (5 bases). CDR3 size: 16 residues. The germline V gene has CDR1 MGHRA and CDR2 YSYEKL. V was trimmed by 0 bases and J by 2 bases, leaving 14 bases between them. CDR3 amino acids: CASSQESGHHPYEQYF. Here the CDR3 DNA reads TGCGCCAGCAGCCAAGAATCTGGACACCACCCCTACGAGCAGTACTTC.

This chain connects TRBV20-1 to TRBJ2-2, with D possibly matching TRBD1 (5 bases). The germline V gene has CDR1 DFQATT and CDR2 SNEGSKA (reference sequence). Trimming removed 4 bases from V and 5 bases from J, with 17 bases in between. The CDR3 totals 15 residues. CDR3 amino acids: CSATPAWKGTGELFF. In nucleotides, the CDR3 is TGCAGTGCTACCCCAGCATGGAAGGGGACCGGGGAGCTGTTTTTT.